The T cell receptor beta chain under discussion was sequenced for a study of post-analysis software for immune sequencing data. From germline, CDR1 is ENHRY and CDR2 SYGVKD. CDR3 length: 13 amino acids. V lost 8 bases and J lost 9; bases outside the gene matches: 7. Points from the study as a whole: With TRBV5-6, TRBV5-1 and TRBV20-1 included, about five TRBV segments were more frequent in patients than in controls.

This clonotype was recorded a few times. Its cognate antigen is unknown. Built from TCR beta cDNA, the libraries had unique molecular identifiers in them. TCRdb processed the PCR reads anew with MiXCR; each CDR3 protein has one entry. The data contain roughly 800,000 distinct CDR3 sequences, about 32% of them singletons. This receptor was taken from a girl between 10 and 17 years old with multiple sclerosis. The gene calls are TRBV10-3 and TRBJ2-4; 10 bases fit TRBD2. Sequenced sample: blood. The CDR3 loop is CAISSGGGGIQYF. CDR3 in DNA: TGTGCCATCTCTAGCGGGGGCGGGGGCATTCAGTACTTC.